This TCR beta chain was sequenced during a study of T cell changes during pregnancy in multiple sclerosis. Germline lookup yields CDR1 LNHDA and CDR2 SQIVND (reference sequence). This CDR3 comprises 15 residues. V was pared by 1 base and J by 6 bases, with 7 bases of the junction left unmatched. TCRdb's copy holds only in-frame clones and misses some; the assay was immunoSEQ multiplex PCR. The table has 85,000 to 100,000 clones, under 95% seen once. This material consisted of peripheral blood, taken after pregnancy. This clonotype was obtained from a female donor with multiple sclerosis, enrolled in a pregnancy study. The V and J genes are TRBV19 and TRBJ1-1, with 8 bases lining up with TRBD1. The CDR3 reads CASSIGGTGTSEAFF. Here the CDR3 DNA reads TGTGCCAGTAGTATAGGTGGGACAGGTACCTCTGAAGCTTTCTTT. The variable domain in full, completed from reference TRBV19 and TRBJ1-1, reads DGGITQSPKYLFRKEGQNVTLSCEQNLNHDAMYWYRQDPGQGLRLIYYSQIVNDFQKGDIAEGYSVSREKKESFPLTVTSAQKNPTAFYLCASSIGGTGTSEAFFGQGTRLTVV.